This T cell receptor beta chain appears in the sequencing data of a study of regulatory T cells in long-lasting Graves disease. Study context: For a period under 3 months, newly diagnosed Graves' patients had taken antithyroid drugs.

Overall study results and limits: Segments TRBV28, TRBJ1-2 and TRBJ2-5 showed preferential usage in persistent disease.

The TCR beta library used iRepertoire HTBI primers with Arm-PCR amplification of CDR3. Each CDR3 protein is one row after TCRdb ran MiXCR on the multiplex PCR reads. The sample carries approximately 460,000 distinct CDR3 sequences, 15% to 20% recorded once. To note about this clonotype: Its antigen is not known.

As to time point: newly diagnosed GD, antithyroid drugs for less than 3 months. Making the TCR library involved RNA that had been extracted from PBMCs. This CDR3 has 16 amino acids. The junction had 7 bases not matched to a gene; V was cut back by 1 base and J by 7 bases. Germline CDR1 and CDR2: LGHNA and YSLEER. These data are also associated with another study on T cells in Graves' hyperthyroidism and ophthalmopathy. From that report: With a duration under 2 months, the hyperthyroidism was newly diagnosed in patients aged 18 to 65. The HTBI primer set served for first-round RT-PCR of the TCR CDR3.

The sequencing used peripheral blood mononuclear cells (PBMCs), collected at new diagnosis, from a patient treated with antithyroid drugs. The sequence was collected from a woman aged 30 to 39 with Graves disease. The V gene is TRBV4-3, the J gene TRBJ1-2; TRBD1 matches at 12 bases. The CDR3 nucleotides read TGCGCCAGCAGCCAAGGGCCGGGACAGGGGGCGTTTGGCTACACCTTC. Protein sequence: CASSQGPGQGAFGYTF.